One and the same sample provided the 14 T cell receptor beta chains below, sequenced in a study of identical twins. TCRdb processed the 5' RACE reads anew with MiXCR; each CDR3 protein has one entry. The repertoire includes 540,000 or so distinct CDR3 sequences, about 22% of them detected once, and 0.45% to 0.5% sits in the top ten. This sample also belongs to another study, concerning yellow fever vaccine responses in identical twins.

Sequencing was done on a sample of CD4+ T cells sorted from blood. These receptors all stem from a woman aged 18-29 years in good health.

CDR3 in amino acids: CASSVWTSGRGGQETQYF. The CDR3 nucleotides are TGTGCCAGCAGCGTGTGGACTAGCGGGAGAGGAGGACAAGAGACCCAGTACTTC. The chain carries TRBV7-8 and TRBJ2-5; the match to TRBD2 covers 13 bases. Germline CDR1 is SGHVS and CDR2 is FQNEAQ. Trimming took 5 bases from V and 2 from J; bases not matched to a gene: 11. The length of the CDR3 is 18 residues.

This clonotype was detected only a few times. CDR3 in DNA: TGCAGTGCTAGAGGGGTAGGGCCGAACACTGAAGCTTTCTTT. It encodes CSARGVGPNTEAFF. V gene TRBV20-1 combines with J gene TRBJ1-1; no reliable D call. The germline gives CDR1 DFQATT, CDR2 SNEGSKA (reference sequence). This CDR3 spans 14 amino acids. The V end lost 1 base, the J end lost 1 base, and 10 bases lay between the germline ends.

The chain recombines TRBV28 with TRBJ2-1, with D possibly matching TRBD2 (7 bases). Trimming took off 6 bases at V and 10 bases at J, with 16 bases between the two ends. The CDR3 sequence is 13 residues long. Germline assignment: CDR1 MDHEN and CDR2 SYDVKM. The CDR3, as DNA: TGTGCCAGCAGCAGGGGCGGGAGATACGAGCAGTTCTTC. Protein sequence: CASSRGGRYEQFF. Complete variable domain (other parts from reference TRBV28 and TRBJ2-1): DVKVTQSSRYLVKRTGEKVFLECVQDMDHENMFWYRQDPGLGLRLIYFSYDVKMKEKGDIPEGYSVSREKKERFSLILESASTNQTSMYLCASSRGGRYEQFFGPGTRLTVL.

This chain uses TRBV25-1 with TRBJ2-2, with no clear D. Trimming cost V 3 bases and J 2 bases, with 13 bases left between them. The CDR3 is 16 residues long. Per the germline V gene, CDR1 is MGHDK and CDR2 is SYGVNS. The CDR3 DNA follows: TGTGCCAGCAGTGATTCGGCACTCGCTAACACCGGGGAGCTGTTTTTT. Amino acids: CASSDSALANTGELFF.

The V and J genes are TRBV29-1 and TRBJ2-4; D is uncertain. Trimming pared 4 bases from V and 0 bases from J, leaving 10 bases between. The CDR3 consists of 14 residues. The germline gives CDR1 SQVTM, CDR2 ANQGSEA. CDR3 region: CSVAPRLAKNIQYF. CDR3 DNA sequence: TGCAGCGTTGCCCCTCGCTTAGCCAAAAACATTCAGTACTTC.

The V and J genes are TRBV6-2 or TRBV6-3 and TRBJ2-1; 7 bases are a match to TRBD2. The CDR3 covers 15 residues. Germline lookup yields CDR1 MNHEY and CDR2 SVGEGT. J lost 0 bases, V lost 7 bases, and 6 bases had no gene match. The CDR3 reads CASNKAGSSYNEQFF. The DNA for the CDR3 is TGTGCCAGCAATAAAGCGGGAAGCTCCTACAATGAGCAGTTCTTC.

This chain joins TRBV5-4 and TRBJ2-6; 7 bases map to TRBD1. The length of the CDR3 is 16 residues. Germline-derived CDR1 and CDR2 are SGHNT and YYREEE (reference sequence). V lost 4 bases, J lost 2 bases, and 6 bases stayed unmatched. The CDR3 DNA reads TGTGCCAGCAGCATGGCCAGGGGGACTGGGGCCAACGTCCTGACTTTC. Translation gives CASSMARGTGANVLTF.

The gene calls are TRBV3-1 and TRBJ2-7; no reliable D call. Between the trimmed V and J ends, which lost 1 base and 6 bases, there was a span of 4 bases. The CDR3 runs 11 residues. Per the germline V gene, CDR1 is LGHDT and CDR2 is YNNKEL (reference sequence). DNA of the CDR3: TGTGCCAGCAGCCAAGCGCTCGAGCAGTACTTC. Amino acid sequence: CASSQALEQYF.

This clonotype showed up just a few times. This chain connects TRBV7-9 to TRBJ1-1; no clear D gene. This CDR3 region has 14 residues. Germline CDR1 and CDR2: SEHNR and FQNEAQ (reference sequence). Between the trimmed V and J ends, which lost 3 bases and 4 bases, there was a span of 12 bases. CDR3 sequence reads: CASSFRAPSTEAFF. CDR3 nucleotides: TGTGCCAGCAGCTTTAGGGCCCCGAGCACTGAAGCTTTCTTT.

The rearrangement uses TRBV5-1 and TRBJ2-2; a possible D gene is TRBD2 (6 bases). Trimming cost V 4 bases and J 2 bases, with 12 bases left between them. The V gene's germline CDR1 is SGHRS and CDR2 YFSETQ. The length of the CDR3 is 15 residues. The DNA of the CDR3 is TGCGCCAGCAGCGGCGACGGGAGAAACACCGGGGAGCTGTTTTTT. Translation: CASSGDGRNTGELFF.

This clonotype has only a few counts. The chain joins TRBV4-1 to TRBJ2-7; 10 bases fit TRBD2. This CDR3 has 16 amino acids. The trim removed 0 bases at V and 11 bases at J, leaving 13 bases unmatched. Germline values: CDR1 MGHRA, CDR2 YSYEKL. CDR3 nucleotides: TGCGCCAGCAGCCAAGATGGAACTAGCGGGGATCTGTGGGAGTACGTC. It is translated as CASSQDGTSGDLWEYV.

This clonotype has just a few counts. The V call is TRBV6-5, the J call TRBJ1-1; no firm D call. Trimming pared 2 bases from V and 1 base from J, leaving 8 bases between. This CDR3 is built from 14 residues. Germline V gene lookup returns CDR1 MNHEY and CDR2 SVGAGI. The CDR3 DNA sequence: TGTGCCAGCAGTTACAGGCGGGAGAACACTGAAGCTTTCTTT. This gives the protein CASSYRRENTEAFF.

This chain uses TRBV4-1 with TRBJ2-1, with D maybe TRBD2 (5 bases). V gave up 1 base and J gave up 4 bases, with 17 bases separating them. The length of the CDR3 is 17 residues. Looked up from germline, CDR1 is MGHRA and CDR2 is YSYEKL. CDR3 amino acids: CASSQARGATRYNEQFF. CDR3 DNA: TGCGCCAGCAGCCAAGCCCGGGGAGCCACGCGGTACAATGAGCAGTTCTTC.

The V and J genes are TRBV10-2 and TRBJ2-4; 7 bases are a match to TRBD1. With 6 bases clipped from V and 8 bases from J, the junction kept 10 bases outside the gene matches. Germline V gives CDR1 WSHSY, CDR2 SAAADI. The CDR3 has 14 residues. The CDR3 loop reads CASRGTATRDIQYF. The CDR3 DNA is TGCGCCAGCAGGGGGACAGCGACAAGGGACATTCAGTACTTC.